This entry concerns a single T cell receptor beta chain. This sample is part of a study of blood T cell repertoires in COVID-19. TCRdb's table, derived via immunoSEQ multiplex PCR, lists solely in-frame clones and lacks some. The sample lists around 79,000 clones, roughly 84% occurring once. V shed 2 bases and J shed 9 bases, with 14 bases lying between them. This CDR3 contains 14 residues. Germline CDR1 is SNHLY and CDR2 is FYNNEI. This TCR was recovered from a woman in her sixties or seventies with acute or convalescent COVID-19. V and J are TRBV2 and TRBJ1-5; D possibly corresponds to TRBD1 (6 bases). The sample consisted of peripheral blood. The CDR3 region is CASSERGGLWPQHF. The CDR3 DNA is TGTGCCAGCAGTGAAAGGGGGGGTCTTTGGCCCCAGCATTTT.